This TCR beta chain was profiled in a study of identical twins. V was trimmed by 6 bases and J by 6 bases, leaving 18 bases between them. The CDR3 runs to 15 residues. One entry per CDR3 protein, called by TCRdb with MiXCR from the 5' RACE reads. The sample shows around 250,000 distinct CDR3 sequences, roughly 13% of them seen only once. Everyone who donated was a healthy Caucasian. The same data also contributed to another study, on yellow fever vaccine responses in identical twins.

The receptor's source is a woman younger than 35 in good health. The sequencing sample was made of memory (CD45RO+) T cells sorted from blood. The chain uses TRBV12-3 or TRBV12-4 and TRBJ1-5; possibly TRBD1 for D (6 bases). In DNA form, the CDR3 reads TGTGCCAGCAGACTTATGGGGGGCGAGAGTCAGCCCCAGCATTTT. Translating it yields CASRLMGGESQPQHF.